This TCR beta chain was captured in a study of OX40 agonist ivuxolimab in advanced cancers. The overall study: Eligibility admitted prior anti-PD-1, anti-PD-L1 or anti-CTLA-4 therapy; roughly 40% had some.

Patients were ruled out by autoimmune disease history or systemic immunosuppression. Data came from immunoSEQ multiplex PCR; TCRdb stores just in-frame clones and leaves some out. The sample shows 50,000 to 65,000 clones, 91% of them seen only once. Deletions cut 4 bases from V and 6 bases from J, with 25 bases between. Germline V gene sequence: CDR1 SGHTA, CDR2 FQGNSA. The CDR3 spans 18 residues. Material: CD4+ or CD8+ T cells sorted from blood, obtained in a trial of the OX40 agonist ivuxolimab. The chain combines TRBV7-2 with TRBJ2-1, with D perhaps matching TRBD1 or TRBD2 (5 bases each). This receptor was identified in an adult with an advanced solid tumor such as melanoma, head and neck, liver or kidney cancer. CDR3 sequence reads: CASSYNSRGVSLGNEQFF. CDR3 nucleotide sequence: TGTGCCAGCAGCTACAATAGTCGAGGGGTGTCGCTGGGCAATGAGCAGTTCTTC.